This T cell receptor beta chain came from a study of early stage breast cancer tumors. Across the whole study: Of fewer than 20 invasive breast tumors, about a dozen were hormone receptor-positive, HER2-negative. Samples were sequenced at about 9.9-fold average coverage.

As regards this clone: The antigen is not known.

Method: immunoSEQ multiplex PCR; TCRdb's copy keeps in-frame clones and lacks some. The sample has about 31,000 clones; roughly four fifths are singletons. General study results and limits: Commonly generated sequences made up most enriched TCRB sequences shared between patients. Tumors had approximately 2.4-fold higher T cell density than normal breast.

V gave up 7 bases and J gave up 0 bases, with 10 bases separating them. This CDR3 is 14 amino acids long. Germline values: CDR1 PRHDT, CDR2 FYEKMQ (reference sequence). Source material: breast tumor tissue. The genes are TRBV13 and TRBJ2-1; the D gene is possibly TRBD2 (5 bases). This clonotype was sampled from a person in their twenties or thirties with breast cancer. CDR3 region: CASTRRSSYNEQFF. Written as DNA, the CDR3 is TGTGCCAGCACCCGGAGGAGCTCCTACAATGAGCAGTTCTTC.